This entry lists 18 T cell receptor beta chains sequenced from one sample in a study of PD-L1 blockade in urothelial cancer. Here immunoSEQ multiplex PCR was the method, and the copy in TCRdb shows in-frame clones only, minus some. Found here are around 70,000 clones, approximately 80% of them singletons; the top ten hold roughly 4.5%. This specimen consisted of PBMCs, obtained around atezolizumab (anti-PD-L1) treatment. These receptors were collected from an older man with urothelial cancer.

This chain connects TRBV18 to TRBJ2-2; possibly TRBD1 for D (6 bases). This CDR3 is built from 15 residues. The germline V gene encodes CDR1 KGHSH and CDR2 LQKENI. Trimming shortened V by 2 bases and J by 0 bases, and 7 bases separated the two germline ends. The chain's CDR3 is CASSPGDTNTGELFF. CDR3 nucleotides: TGTGCCAGCTCACCAGGGGACACGAACACCGGGGAGCTGTTTTTT.

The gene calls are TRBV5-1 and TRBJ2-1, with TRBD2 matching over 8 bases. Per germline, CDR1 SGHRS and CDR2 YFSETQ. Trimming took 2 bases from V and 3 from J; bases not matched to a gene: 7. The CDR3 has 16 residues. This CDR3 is CASSFQAGGLYNEQFF. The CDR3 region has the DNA TGCGCCAGCAGCTTTCAGGCGGGAGGACTCTACAATGAGCAGTTCTTC.

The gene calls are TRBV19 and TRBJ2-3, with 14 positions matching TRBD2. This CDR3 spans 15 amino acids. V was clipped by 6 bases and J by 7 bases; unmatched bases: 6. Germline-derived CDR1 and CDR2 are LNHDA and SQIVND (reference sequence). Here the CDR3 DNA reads TGTGCCAGTAGCCACGGGACTAGCGGGAGCAATACGCAGTATTTT. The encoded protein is CASSHGTSGSNTQYF.

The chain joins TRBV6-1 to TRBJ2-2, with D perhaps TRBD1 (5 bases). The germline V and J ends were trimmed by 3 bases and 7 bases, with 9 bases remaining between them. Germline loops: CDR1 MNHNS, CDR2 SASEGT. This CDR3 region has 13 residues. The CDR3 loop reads CASSETVSGELFF. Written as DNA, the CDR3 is TGTGCCAGCAGTGAGACAGTTAGCGGGGAGCTGTTTTTT.

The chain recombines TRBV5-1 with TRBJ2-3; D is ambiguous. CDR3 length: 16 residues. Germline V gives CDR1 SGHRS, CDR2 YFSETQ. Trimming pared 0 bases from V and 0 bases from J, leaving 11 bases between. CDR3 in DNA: TGCGCCAGCAGCTTGGATCCGGGTATAAGCACAGATACGCAGTATTTT. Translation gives CASSLDPGISTDTQYF.

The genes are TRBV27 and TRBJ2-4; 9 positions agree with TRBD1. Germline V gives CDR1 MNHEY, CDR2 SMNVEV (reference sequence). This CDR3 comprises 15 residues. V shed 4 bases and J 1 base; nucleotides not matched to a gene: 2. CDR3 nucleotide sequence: TGTGCCAGCAGTTCCGGACAGGGGGCCAAAAACATTCAGTACTTC. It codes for CASSSGQGAKNIQYF.

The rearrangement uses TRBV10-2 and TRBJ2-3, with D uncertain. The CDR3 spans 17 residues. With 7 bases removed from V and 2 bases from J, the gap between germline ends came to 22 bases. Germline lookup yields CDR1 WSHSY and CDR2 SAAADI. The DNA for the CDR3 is TGCGCCAGCAAGGAGTGGCGAAGTGGTGATATCACAGATACGCAGTATTTT. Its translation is CASKEWRSGDITDTQYF.

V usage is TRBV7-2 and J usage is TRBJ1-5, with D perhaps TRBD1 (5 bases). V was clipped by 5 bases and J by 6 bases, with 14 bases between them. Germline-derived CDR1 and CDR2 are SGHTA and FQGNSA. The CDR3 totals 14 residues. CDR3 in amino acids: CASSQGPWGQPQHF. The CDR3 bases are TGTGCCAGCAGCCAGGGCCCTTGGGGTCAGCCCCAGCATTTT.

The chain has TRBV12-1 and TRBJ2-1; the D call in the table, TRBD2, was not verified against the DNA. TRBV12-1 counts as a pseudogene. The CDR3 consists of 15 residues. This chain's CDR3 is CASSPLAGGPIEQFF. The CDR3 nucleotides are TGTGCCAGCAGCCCATTAGCGGGAGGGCCGATTGAGCAGTTCTTC.

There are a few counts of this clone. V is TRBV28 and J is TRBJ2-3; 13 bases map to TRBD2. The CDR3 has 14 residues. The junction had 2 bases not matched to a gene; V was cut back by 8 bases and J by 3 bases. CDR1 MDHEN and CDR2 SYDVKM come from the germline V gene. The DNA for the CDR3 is TGTGCCAGCTGGACTAGCGGGAGAACAGATACGCAGTATTTT. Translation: CASWTSGRTDTQYF.

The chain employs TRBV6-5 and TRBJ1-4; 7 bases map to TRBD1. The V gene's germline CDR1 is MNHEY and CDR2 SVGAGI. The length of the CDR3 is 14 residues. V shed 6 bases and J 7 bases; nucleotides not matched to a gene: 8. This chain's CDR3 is CASSQGQDFEKLFF. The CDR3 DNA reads TGTGCCAGCAGCCAAGGACAGGACTTTGAAAAACTGTTTTTT.

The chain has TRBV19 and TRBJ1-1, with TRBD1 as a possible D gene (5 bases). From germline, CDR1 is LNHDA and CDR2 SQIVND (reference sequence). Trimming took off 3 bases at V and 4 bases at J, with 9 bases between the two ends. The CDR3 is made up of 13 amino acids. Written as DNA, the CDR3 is TGTGCCAGTAGTATCGCCGGGGGCACTGAAGCTTTCTTT. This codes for CASSIAGGTEAFF.

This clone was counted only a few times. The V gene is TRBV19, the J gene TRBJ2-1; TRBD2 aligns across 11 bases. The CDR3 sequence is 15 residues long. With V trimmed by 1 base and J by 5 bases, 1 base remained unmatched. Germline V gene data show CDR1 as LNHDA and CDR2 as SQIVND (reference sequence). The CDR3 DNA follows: TGTGCCAGTAGTATAGGACTAGCGGGGAACAATGAGCAGTTCTTC. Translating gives CASSIGLAGNNEQFF.

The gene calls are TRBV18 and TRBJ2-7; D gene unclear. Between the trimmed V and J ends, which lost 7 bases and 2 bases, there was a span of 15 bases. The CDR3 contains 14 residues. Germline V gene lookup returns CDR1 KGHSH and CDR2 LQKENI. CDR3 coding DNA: TGTGCCAGCTTCAAGGAGACCAAACCCTACGAGCAGTACTTC. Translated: CASFKETKPYEQYF.

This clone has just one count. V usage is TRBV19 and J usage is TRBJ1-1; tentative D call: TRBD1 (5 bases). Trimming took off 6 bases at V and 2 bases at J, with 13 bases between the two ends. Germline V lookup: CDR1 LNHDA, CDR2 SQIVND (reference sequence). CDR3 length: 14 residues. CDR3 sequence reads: CASRNTGLNTEAFF. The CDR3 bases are TGTGCCAGTAGGAACACGGGACTCAACACTGAAGCTTTCTTT.

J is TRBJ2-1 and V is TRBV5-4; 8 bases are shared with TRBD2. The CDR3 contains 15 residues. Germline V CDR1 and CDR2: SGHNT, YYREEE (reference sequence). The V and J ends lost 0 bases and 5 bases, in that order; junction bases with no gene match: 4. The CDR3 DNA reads TGTGCCAGCAGCTTGGGAGGACTAGCAGACAATGAGCAGTTCTTC. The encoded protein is CASSLGGLADNEQFF.

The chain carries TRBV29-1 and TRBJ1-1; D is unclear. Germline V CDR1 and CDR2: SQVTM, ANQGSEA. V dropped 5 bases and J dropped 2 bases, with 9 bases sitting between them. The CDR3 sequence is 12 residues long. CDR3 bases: TGCAGCGTTCCGGGGAGCAACACTGAAGCTTTCTTT. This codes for CSVPGSNTEAFF.

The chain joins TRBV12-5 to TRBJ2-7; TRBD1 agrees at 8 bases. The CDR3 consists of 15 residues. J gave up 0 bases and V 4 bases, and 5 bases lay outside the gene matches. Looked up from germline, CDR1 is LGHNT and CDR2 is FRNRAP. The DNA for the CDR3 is TGTGCTAGTGGTTACCGGGACAGGAGCTCCTACGAGCAGTACTTC. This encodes CASGYRDRSSYEQYF.